The rows below give T cell receptor beta chains drawn from one sample of a study of neurological immune-mediated disorders. One entry per CDR3 protein, called by TCRdb with MiXCR from the 5' RACE reads. The table shows 84,000 or so distinct CDR3 sequences, with about 4.3% occurring only once. Sequenced material: PBMCs. Every receptor here comes from a woman aged 60-75 years with multiple sclerosis. Both conserved end residues are part of each CDR3. The D gene is left open where the match is weak. Not all rows give a size; the values are once, few, many and, for expanded clones, a class.

d_gene: TRBD1; abundance: many; v_gene: TRBV28; j_gene: TRBJ2-1; CDR3nt: TGTGCCAGCAGATTCCCTCGCCAGGGGGTCAATGAGCAGTTCTTC; CDR3aa: CASRFPRQGVNEQFF
d_gene: -; abundance: many; v_gene: TRBV7-8; j_gene: TRBJ2-7; CDR3nt: TGTGCCAGCAGCTTACGGTCCGGTGTCTACGAGCAGTACTTC; CDR3aa: CASSLRSGVYEQYF
d_gene: TRBD1; abundance: many; v_gene: TRBV20-1; j_gene: TRBJ1-1; CDR3nt: TGCAGTGCTAGAGATCCTCAGGGGGTTAAGACTGAAGCTTTCTTT; CDR3aa: CSARDPQGVKTEAFF
d_gene: -; abundance: many; v_gene: TRBV6-6; j_gene: TRBJ1-2; CDR3nt: TGTGCCAGCACCACCGACCGTGAGAGGGCCTTC; CDR3aa: CASTTDRERAF
d_gene: -; abundance: many; v_gene: TRBV5-1; j_gene: TRBJ2-5; CDR3nt: TGCGCCAGCAGCCTAACCACCGGAGAGACCCAGTACTTC; CDR3aa: CASSLTTGETQYF
d_gene: -; abundance: many; v_gene: TRBV7-2; j_gene: TRBJ2-1; CDR3nt: TGTGCCAGCAGCTTGGGTGAGCAGTTCTTC; CDR3aa: CASSLGEQFF
d_gene: -; abundance: -; v_gene: TRBV6-1; j_gene: TRBJ2-3; CDR3nt: TGTGCCAGCAGTGAAGGGGGAACAGATACGCAGTATTTT; CDR3aa: CASSEGGTDTQYF
d_gene: TRBD1; abundance: many; v_gene: TRBV6-5; j_gene: TRBJ1-2; CDR3nt: TGTGCCAGCAGTATGGGACAGGGGGCTGGCTACACCTTC; CDR3aa: CASSMGQGAGYTF
d_gene: TRBD2; abundance: many; v_gene: TRBV20-1; j_gene: TRBJ2-1; CDR3nt: TGCAGTGCGCGTAGAGGTAGCGGGGGGGCAATTCCCTACAATGAGCAGTTCTTC; CDR3aa: CSARRGSGGAIPYNEQFF
d_gene: -; abundance: many; v_gene: TRBV9; j_gene: TRBJ1-5; CDR3nt: TGTGCCAGCAGCGTAGGGTCGGGGAGCAATCAGCCCCAGCATTTT; CDR3aa: CASSVGSGSNQPQHF
d_gene: -; abundance: many; v_gene: TRBV4-1; j_gene: TRBJ1-1; CDR3nt: TGCGCCAGCAGCCAAGTCGAGGGAAGGCTCACTGAAGCTTTCTTT; CDR3aa: CASSQVEGRLTEAFF
d_gene: TRBD1; abundance: many; v_gene: TRBV20-1; j_gene: TRBJ1-2; CDR3nt: TGCAGTGCTAGCCCCCGACAGGGAAGGGGCTATGGCTACACCTTC; CDR3aa: CSASPRQGRGYGYTF
d_gene: -; abundance: many; v_gene: TRBV5-1; j_gene: TRBJ2-1; CDR3nt: TGCGCCAGCAGCTCTTACACTTCCCGTGATGTGCTGTTCTTC; CDR3aa: CASSSYTSRDVLFF
d_gene: TRBD1; abundance: many; v_gene: TRBV20-1; j_gene: TRBJ1-6; CDR3nt: TGCAGTGCTGGCAGGGGGCCGGATTCACCCCTCCACTTT; CDR3aa: CSAGRGPDSPLHF
d_gene: TRBD2; abundance: many; v_gene: TRBV20-1; j_gene: TRBJ2-5; CDR3nt: TGCAGTGCTAGAGTCGGGGGGGGCTCAGAGACCCAGTACTTC; CDR3aa: CSARVGGGSETQYF
d_gene: -; abundance: many; v_gene: TRBV5-1; j_gene: TRBJ1-1; CDR3nt: TGCGCCAGCAGCCCTTACCGGGACACCGAAAGTGGAGCTTTCTTT; CDR3aa: CASSPYRDTESGAFF
d_gene: -; abundance: many; v_gene: TRBV20-1; j_gene: TRBJ2-2; CDR3nt: TGCAGTGCTAGAGAAATACCGACCCCCACCGGGGAGCTGTTTTTT; CDR3aa: CSAREIPTPTGELFF
d_gene: -; abundance: many; v_gene: TRBV4-1; j_gene: TRBJ1-5; CDR3nt: TGCGCCAGCAGCCAGATCGACAGGCCGGATGGGCAGCCCCAGCATTTT; CDR3aa: CASSQIDRPDGQPQHF
d_gene: -; abundance: many; v_gene: TRBV6-2/TRBV6-3; j_gene: TRBJ1-6; CDR3nt: TGTGCCAGCAGTTTCGAGGGTTCCTATAATTCACCCCTCCACTTT; CDR3aa: CASSFEGSYNSPLHF